The T cell receptor (beta chain) under discussion was sequenced for a study of control samples from healthy donors and cancer patients. V lost 7 bases to trimming and J lost 8 bases; unmatched junction nucleotides: 7. Per germline, CDR1 MDHEN and CDR2 SYDVKM. This CDR3 contains 13 residues. Produced via immunoSEQ multiplex PCR; TCRdb's table is partial and in-frame only. This sample yields approximately 79,000 clones, of which about 91% are seen a single time; approximately 7.2% belongs to the top ten. The rearrangement joins TRBV28 to TRBJ1-4, with 7 nucleotides matching TRBD1. Sequencing used blood. The source is a man aged 45 to 65 in good health. This chain's CDR3 is CASNTQQGEKLFF. The CDR3 bases are TGTGCCAGCAATACCCAACAGGGGGAAAAACTGTTTTTT. Full variable domain (missing parts from reference TRBV28 and TRBJ1-4): DVKVTQSSRYLVKRTGEKVFLECVQDMDHENMFWYRQDPGLGLRLIYFSYDVKMKEKGDIPEGYSVSREKKERFSLILESASTNQTSMYLCASNTQQGEKLFFGSGTQLSVL.